Below are 8 T cell receptor beta chains sequenced from a single sample in a study of blood T cells in healthy people across ages. It was with a sample-barcoded 5' primer and a J-beta primer mix that a second PCR of roughly 6 to 12 cycles was run. One entry per CDR3 protein results from TCRdb running MiXCR on the 5' RACE reads. The sample holds approximately 810,000 distinct CDR3 sequences, 29% seen once. The material sequenced was blood. The source of these receptors is a woman aged 80 or older in good health.

This clonotype showed up many times. CDR3: CASSALTSGVGEQFF. CDR3 DNA: TGTGCCAGCAGTGCTCTCACTAGCGGGGTTGGGGAGCAGTTCTTC. The chain carries TRBV2 and TRBJ2-1, with TRBD2 matching over 10 bases. The V gene end was trimmed by 4 bases and the J gene end by 10 bases; junction bases not matched to a gene: 10. CDR1 and CDR2 (germline): SNHLY, FYNNEI. The CDR3 runs 15 residues.

This clonotype was counted only a few times. Relative to the germline gene, one junction end is altered; a read error may explain this. Written as DNA, the CDR3 is TGTGCCGGCAGCTTTCCGAGCACAGATACGCAGTATTTT. Translating it yields CAGSFPSTDTQYF. The chain recombines TRBV5-5 with TRBJ2-3; D is ambiguous. This CDR3 has 13 amino acids. Germline V gene data show CDR1 as SGHKS and CDR2 as YYEKEE (reference sequence).

This clonotype showed up many times. J is TRBJ2-6 and V is TRBV28, with D tentatively TRBD2 (5 bases). The CDR3 sequence is 16 residues long. Trimming took off 5 bases at V and 1 base at J, with 12 bases between the two ends. Germline V CDR1 and CDR2: MDHEN, SYDVKM. CDR3 sequence: CASSSRGYSGANVLTF. The CDR3 DNA follows: TGTGCCAGCAGTAGCCGAGGGTATTCTGGGGCCAACGTCCTGACTTTC.

This rearrangement joins TRBV11-2 to TRBJ2-5; D is undetermined. The CDR3 sequence is 12 residues long. The germline gives CDR1 SGHAT, CDR2 FQNNGV. V gave up 0 bases and J gave up 11 bases, with 10 bases separating them. DNA of the CDR3: TGTGCCAGCAGCTTAGATCACAATGAGCAGTACTTC. Its protein is CASSLDHNEQYF.

This clonotype turned up a few times. The chain employs TRBV6-4 and TRBJ1-5; no firm D call. V was clipped by 9 bases and J by 4 bases, with 16 bases between them. This CDR3 comprises 14 residues. Germline V gives CDR1 MRHNA, CDR2 SNTAGT. CDR3 coding DNA: TGTGCCAGGGTAGTAAAGCGTTCAAATCAGCCCCAGCATTTT. Its translation: CARVVKRSNQPQHF.

Comment on this clonotype: This could be a read error, since a much larger clone is one nucleotide away. The chain carries TRBV3-1 and TRBJ2-1, with 7 nucleotides matching TRBD1. Trimming removed 6 bases from V and 13 bases from J; junction bases left unmatched: 15. CDR3 length: 14 amino acids. The germline CDR1 and CDR2 sequences are LGHDT and YNNKEL (reference sequence). The CDR3 DNA is TGTGCCAGCAGGAAGGGACAGAGACAAGAGACCCAGTTCTTC. Encoded protein: CASRKGQRQETQFF.

The CDR3 sequence: CASNIWPLEQGAGEAFF. The DNA of the CDR3 is TGTGCCAGCAATATATGGCCCCTGGAACAGGGGGCTGGTGAAGCTTTCTTT. V is TRBV6-1 and J is TRBJ1-1, with TRBD1 matching over 9 bases. The CDR3 consists of 17 residues. Losses at the gene ends were 7 bases for V and 7 bases for J; bases not matched to a gene: 19. Germline values: CDR1 MNHNS, CDR2 SASEGT.

The chain joins TRBV3-1 to TRBJ1-1; D remains ambiguous. Germline V gene lookup returns CDR1 LGHDT and CDR2 YNNKEL (reference sequence). The CDR3 sequence is 13 residues long. Trimming pared 3 bases from V and 1 base from J, leaving 6 bases between. Written as DNA, the CDR3 is TGTGCCAGCAGCCATTGGAGGAACACTGAAGCTTTCTTT. The encoded protein is CASSHWRNTEAFF.